This T cell receptor (beta chain) was found in a study of T cells after yellow fever vaccination (dated by TCRdb to between 2018 and 2020). Notes on the research overall: Libraries from fractions with low cell numbers were prepared with the SMART-Seq v4 Ultra Low Input RNA kit. Two healthy male donors, one aged 18 to 30 and one aged 30 to 40 years, made up the cohort. Blood was collected at multiple timepoints before and after primary and secondary immunization, and bulk PBMC replicates and cell subsets were isolated. Bulk TCR alpha and beta repertoires were sequenced longitudinally to track T-cell clones before and after primary and booster YFV17D yellow fever vaccination. The study at large found these results: Because only two donors were included in the study, the extent to which the findings can be generalized is limited. The secondary T-cell response was weaker than the primary response but faster, peaking on day 5 instead of day 15. A small fraction of clonotypes appeared in both the CD4 and CD8 compartments, likely as a result of convergent recombination. After the booster, most clones that had expanded after primary vaccination were detected again (approximately 95% of CD4 and more than 80% of CD8), suggesting broad maintenance of memory. Computational filtering was required because FACS-sorted repertoires could contain abundant contaminating clonotypes from the bulk population.

This clonotype was picked up a small number of times. Its antigen is unknown. No much larger clonotype is one base removed from it; base qualities were not supplied. The CDR3 sequence holds 16 residues, the cysteine and phenylalanine included. Only CDR3 DNA is held: 48 bases, read in frame from base 1. Via the germline V gene (reference sequence), CDR1 is MNHEY and CDR2 SMNVEV. Ends trimmed: V by 4 bases, J by 1 base; bases unmatched to a gene: 5. Synthesis of TCR cDNA relied on 5'RACE template switching, a step that introduced a universal primer site along with unique molecular identifiers. cDNA synthesis was primed from both the TCR alpha and TCR beta constant segments. Two PCR steps were used to amplify libraries, with sample barcodes and sequencing adapters being added in the second step. Sequencing of libraries was done on Illumina HiSeq 2500 (2x100 bp) or NovaSeq (2x150 bp). The original pipeline was this. MIGEC was used to demultiplex reads and collapse the reads into UMI consensus sequences, and MiXCR was used for V(D)J alignment. Using edgeR on replicate PBMC samples, clonotypes were called vaccine-responding if FDR was below 0.01 and the log2 fold change was above 5 up to day 15. CD4 or CD8 identity was assigned to each bulk clonotype according to whether the clonotype was present at higher abundance in the sequenced CD4 repertoire or the sequenced CD8 repertoire. TCRdb reprocessed the public reads (quality trimming at Q25 with fastp, clone calling with MiXCR) and kept in-frame beta chains. Entries are consolidated by CDR3 protein sequence, retaining the most common genes and DNA. The authors' filters were not applied to this entry. The sample records a few hundred thousand distinct CDR3 sequences, around 17% of which are singletons. The ten largest account for roughly a sixth of the sample.

In light of the paper, this sample's treatment or condition label describes: live attenuated yellow fever vaccine strain. Two biological replicates of bulk PBMCs were collected at each blood-draw timepoint. A standard Ficoll-Paque protocol was used to isolate PBMCs from peripheral blood. RNA was extracted with TriZol from bulk PBMCs, CD4 and CD8 fractions, and dextramer-positive and dextramer-negative fractions. This clonotype was sampled from a man aged 18 to 30 who received the YFV17D yellow fever vaccine. The chain joins TRBV27 to TRBJ2-2, with 8 junctional bases fitting TRBD1. Material: PBMCs, obtained less than 6 days after the first yellow fever vaccination. In nucleotide form, the sequence is TGTGCCAGCAGTTCATGGGGGACAGGGAACACCGGGGAGCTGTTTTTT. The resulting protein is CASSSWGTGNTGELFF.